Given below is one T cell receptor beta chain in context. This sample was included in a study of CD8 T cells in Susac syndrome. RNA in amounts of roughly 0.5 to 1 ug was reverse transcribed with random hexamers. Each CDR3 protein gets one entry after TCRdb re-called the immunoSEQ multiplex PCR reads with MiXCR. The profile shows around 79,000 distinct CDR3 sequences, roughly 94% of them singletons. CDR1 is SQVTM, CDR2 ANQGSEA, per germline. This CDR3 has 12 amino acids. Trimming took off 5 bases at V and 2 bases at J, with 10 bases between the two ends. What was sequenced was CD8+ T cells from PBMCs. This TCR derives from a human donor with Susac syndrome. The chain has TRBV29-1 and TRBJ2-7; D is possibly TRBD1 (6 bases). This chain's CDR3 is CSVQGMTYEQYF. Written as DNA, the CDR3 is TGCAGCGTTCAGGGGATGACCTACGAGCAGTACTTC.